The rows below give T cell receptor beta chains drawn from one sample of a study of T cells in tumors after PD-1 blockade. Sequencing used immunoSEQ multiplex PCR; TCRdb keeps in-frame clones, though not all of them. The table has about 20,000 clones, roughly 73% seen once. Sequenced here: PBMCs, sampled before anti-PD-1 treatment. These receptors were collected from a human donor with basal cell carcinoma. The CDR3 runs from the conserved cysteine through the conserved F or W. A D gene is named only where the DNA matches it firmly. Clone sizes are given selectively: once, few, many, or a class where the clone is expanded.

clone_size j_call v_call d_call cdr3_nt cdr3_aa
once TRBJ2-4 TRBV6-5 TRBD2 TGTGCCAGCAGCCCGGGGGGGCGTGGAGATCAGTACTTC CASSPGGRGDQYF
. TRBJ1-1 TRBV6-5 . TGTGCCAGCAGGCCGGACAGCGGGAGGTTGGAAGCTTTCTTT CASRPDSGRLEAFF
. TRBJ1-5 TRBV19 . TGTGCCAGTAGTATTAGGGACAAGGCTAATCAGCCCCAGCATTTT CASSIRDKANQPQHF
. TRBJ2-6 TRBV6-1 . TGTGCCAGCAGTGATCCTACTAGCTCTGGGACCAACGTCCTGACTTTC CASSDPTSSGTNVLTF
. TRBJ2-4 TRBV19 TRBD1 TGTGCCAGTAGTCTGAATTCGGGACAGCAAAACATTCAGTACTTC CASSLNSGQQNIQYF
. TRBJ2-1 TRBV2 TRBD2 TGTGCCCCCAGTTACGGGGGGGCGGGGGAGGGGAGCTCCTACAATGAGCAGTTCTTC CAPSYGGAGEGSSYNEQFF
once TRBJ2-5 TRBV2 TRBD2 TGTGCCAGCACCCAACTAGCGGGGGTTGGGTGGACCCAGTACTTC CASTQLAGVGWTQYF
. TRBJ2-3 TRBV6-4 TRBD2 TGTGCCAGCAGTGACGGCGGGGGGGCGCAAGATACGCAGTATTTT CASSDGGGAQDTQYF
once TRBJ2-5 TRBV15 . TGTGCCACCAGCAGAGATTTCGGCGGGGACGGCGAGACCCAGTACTTC CATSRDFGGDGETQYF
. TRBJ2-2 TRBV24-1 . TGTGCCACCAGTGACCCCCGAGGCACCGGGGAGCTGTTTTTT CATSDPRGTGELFF
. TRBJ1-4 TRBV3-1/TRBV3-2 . TGTGCCAGCAGCCATCTAGAAAAACTGTTTTTT CASSHLEKLFF
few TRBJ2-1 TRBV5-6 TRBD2 TGTGCCAGCAGCTCACTAGCGGGGGGATACAATGAGCAGTTCTTC CASSSLAGGYNEQFF
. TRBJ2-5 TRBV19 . TGTGCCAGTAGCGGGCCAGGGGCGCAATTACGGGAGACCCAGTACTTC CASSGPGAQLRETQYF
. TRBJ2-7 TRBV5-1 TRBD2 TGCGCCAGCAGCTTCTGGACTAGCGGAATACCCTACGAGCAGTACTTC CASSFWTSGIPYEQYF
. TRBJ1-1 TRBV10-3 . TGTGCCATCAAACAATTGGCAGAGACTGATAAAGCTTTCTTT CAIKQLAETDKAFF
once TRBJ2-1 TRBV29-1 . TGCAGCGTTGAACGACGGGCCCACAATGAGCAGTTCTTC CSVERRAHNEQFF
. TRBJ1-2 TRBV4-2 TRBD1 TGTGCCAGCAGCGGGGGGACAGACTATGGCTACACCTTC CASSGGTDYGYTF
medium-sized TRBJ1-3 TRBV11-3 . TGTGCCAGCAGCGGCGTTGGAAACACCATATATTTT CASSGVGNTIYF
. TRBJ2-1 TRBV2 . TGTGCCCGCAGTGATGGGGGGGCGCGGGTGGGGAGCTCCTACAATGAGCAGTTCTTC CARSDGGARVGSSYNEQFF
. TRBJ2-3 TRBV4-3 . TGCGCCAGCAGCCGGGAGGCGGGCGGGGATACAGATACGCAGTATTTT CASSREAGGDTDTQYF
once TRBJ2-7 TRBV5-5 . TGTGCCAGCAGCCAAACTCAGGGTACGAACCTAGGTTCCTACGAGCAGTACTTC CASSQTQGTNLGSYEQYF
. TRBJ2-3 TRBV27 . TGTGCCAGCAGGGGGGTCGGGTCGTCGGATACGCAGTATTTT CASRGVGSSDTQYF
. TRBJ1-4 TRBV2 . TGTGCCAGCAGTGAAACGGGGCCGGGAACTAATGAAAAACTGTTTTTT CASSETGPGTNEKLFF
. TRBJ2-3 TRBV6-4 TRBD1 TGTGCCAGCAGTAGACAGGGCACCACAGATACGCAGTATTTT CASSRQGTTDTQYF
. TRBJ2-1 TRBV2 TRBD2 TGTCCCAGCTGTTATGGGTGGGGGGGGGTGGGGAGCTCCTACAATGAGCAGTTCTTC CPSCYGWGGVGSSYNEQFF
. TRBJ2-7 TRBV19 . TGTGCCAGTAGAGTTGGCGGGCGGCAGTACTTC CASRVGGRQYF
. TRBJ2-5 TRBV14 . TGTGCCAGCAGCCAAGAGGCGGTAATCGGGACCCAGTACTTC CASSQEAVIGTQYF
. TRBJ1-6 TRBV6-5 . TGTGCCAGCAGTTACGGGTTCAATTCACCCCTCCACTTT CASSYGFNSPLHF
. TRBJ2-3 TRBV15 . TGTGCCACCAGCCCGGGTGCTCCTCAGGGCACAGATACGCAGTATTTT CATSPGAPQGTDTQYF
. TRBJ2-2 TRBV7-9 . TGTGCCAGCAGCACGAACACCGGGGAGCTGTTTTTT CASSTNTGELFF
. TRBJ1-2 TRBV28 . TGTGCCAGCAGTCAGCACGAGGGCTCGTATGGCTACACCTTC CASSQHEGSYGYTF
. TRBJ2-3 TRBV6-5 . TGTGCCAGCAGTTACGGGTCAGATACGCAGTATTTT CASSYGSDTQYF
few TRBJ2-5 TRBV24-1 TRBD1 TGTGCCACCAGTGATTTGGGACAGGGATTAGGGGAGACCCAGTACTTC CATSDLGQGLGETQYF
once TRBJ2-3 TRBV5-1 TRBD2 TGCGCCACAAGTAGCGGGGGGGCAGGAGATACGCAGTATTTT CATSSGGAGDTQYF
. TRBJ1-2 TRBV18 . TGTGCCAGCTCACCGGGGGGGCTCGGCTATGGCTACACCTTC CASSPGGLGYGYTF
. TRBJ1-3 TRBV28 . TGTGCCAGCAGTTTTGCCAACACCATATATTTT CASSFANTIYF
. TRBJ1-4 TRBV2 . TGTGCCAGCAGTGGGCAGGTTAATGAAAAACTGTTTTTT CASSGQVNEKLFF
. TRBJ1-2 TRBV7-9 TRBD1 TGTGCCAGCAGCTTAGAGGGTGCAGGGGGTGGCTACACCTTC CASSLEGAGGGYTF
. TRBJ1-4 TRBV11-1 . TGTGCCAGCAGCTTAGAAAGCGGGACGTATGAAAAACTGTTTTTT CASSLESGTYEKLFF
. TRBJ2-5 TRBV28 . TGTGCCAGCAGCCGCCCCTTACGACCGAGTGGGACCCAGTACTTC CASSRPLRPSGTQYF
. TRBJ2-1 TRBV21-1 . TGTGCCAGCATTTGTAGCGGGAGGGGCAATGAGCAGTTCTTC CASICSGRGNEQFF